One and the same sample provided the 25 T cell receptor beta chains below, sequenced in a study of T-cell memory formation after mild COVID-19. TCRdb reprocessed the 5' RACE reads with MiXCR, giving one entry per CDR3 protein. The sample shows about 320,000 distinct CDR3 sequences, over 11% of them seen only once. Sequencing input: PBMCs or a T cell subset sorted from them (not recorded which). These TCRs come from a man between 18 and 35 years old who had mild COVID-19 (a few samples of this study predate the infection). Cell type and time point are not known.

This clonotype was counted only a few times. The chain has TRBV4-3 and TRBJ2-1; D perhaps matches TRBD1 (5 bases). V was shortened by 0 bases and J by 5 bases, with 11 bases between the two germline ends. CDR1 LGHNA and CDR2 YSLEER come from the germline V gene. This CDR3 comprises 15 residues. CDR3 protein: CASSQDQGRNNEQFF. CDR3 in DNA: TGCGCCAGCAGCCAAGATCAGGGTAGGAACAATGAGCAGTTCTTC.

This clonotype showed up just a few times. The rearrangement links TRBV20-1 to TRBJ2-7; D is unclear. V was clipped by 0 bases and J by 0 bases, with 15 bases between them. Germline lookup yields CDR1 DFQATT and CDR2 SNEGSKA (reference sequence). This CDR3 comprises 16 residues. The CDR3 sequence is CSARERAGIFSYEQYF. Written as DNA, the CDR3 is TGCAGTGCTAGAGAGAGAGCCGGCATCTTCTCCTACGAGCAGTACTTC.

This clonotype was seen a handful of times. The chain has TRBV6-2 or TRBV6-3 and TRBJ1-5, with 8 positions matching TRBD1. The ends lost 7 bases at V and 0 bases at J; junction bases unmatched: 14. CDR3 size: 18 residues. CDR1 is MNHEY and CDR2 is SVGEGT in the germline V gene. The CDR3 DNA reads TGTGCCAGCAAGGGCTGGCAGGGGGCTCCTTATAGCAATCAGCCCCAGCATTTT. It yields the protein CASKGWQGAPYSNQPQHF.

This clonotype was found many times. This chain connects TRBV4-3 to TRBJ1-5; tentative D call: TRBD1 (5 bases). Trimming took off 0 bases at V and 3 bases at J, with 9 bases between the two ends. Per the germline V gene, CDR1 is LGHNA and CDR2 is YSLEER. The CDR3 runs 15 residues. CDR3 in DNA: TGCGCCAGCAGCCAAGACTGGGGGGACAATCAGCCCCAGCATTTT. Encoded protein: CASSQDWGDNQPQHF.

This clonotype was observed a few times. The chain has TRBV7-3 and TRBJ2-1, with D tentatively TRBD1 or TRBD2 (6 bases each). The V and J ends lost 3 bases and 1 base respectively, with 10 bases between them. CDR1 is SGHTA and CDR2 is FQGTGA in the germline V gene. This CDR3 region has 15 residues. CDR3 DNA sequence: TGTGCCAGCAGCTTGGGGGCGGGGTCCTACAATGAGCAGTTCTTC. It specifies CASSLGAGSYNEQFF.

The table lists this clonotype with a few counts. The chain recombines TRBV3-1 with TRBJ2-3; D is perhaps TRBD1 or TRBD2 (5 bases each). V gave up 1 base and J gave up 1 base, with 9 bases separating them. The CDR3 contains 15 residues. Germline V gene lookup returns CDR1 LGHDT and CDR2 YNNKEL (reference sequence). This CDR3 is CASSQAVGGTDTQYF. The CDR3 nucleotides read TGTGCCAGCAGCCAAGCCGTGGGGGGCACAGATACGCAGTATTTT.

J is TRBJ1-1 and V is TRBV20-1; D not resolved. CDR3 length equals 11 residues. V lost 3 bases and J 11 bases, leaving 13 bases between the germline ends. The V gene's germline CDR1 is DFQATT and CDR2 SNEGSKA (reference sequence). The CDR3 nucleotides read TGCAGTGCTAGTTTGACCGGAGGCGCTTTCTTT. Its protein is CSASLTGGAFF.

The chain is built from TRBV5-6 and TRBJ1-2, with D perhaps matching TRBD1 (6 bases). Trimming pared 4 bases from V and 4 bases from J, leaving 14 bases between. The CDR3 length is 14 residues. The germline V gene has CDR1 SGHDT and CDR2 YYEEEE. CDR3 in DNA: TGTGCCAGCAGCCCCAGGGGTTCCATCTATGGCTACACCTTC. Translating it yields CASSPRGSIYGYTF.

In its sample, this clonotype was seen a few times. The chain recombines TRBV10-3 with TRBJ1-5; 8 bases line up with TRBD1. The CDR3 totals 14 residues. CDR1 and CDR2 (germline): ENHRY, SYGVKD. V shed 6 bases, J shed 6 bases, and the junction held 7 bases outside the gene matches. The CDR3 protein is CAISETGEGQPQHF. In DNA, the CDR3 is TGTGCCATCAGCGAGACAGGGGAAGGTCAGCCCCAGCATTTT.

This clonotype was recorded a few times. J is TRBJ2-5 and V is TRBV10-3; D might be TRBD1 (5 bases). This CDR3 comprises 15 residues. V gave up 0 bases and J gave up 0 bases, with 8 bases separating them. The germline V gene encodes CDR1 ENHRY and CDR2 SYGVKD. CDR3 DNA: TGTGCCATCAGTGAGTCGACGACAGACCAAGAGACCCAGTACTTC. Protein product: CAISESTTDQETQYF.

This clonotype showed up many times. The gene calls are TRBV29-1 and TRBJ2-5; no definite D call. The CDR3 is 12 amino acids. Germline lookup yields CDR1 SQVTM and CDR2 ANQGSEA. V was shortened by 3 bases and J by 5 bases, with 10 bases between the two germline ends. The CDR3 nucleotides read TGCAGCGTTGAGCAGGCTGGGGAGACCCAGTACTTC. Translating gives CSVEQAGETQYF.

This clonotype has at least ten counts. V usage is TRBV6-2 or TRBV6-3 and J usage is TRBJ1-1, with D uncertain. This CDR3 has 13 residues. V was pared by 5 bases and J by 8 bases, with 15 bases between. Germline-derived CDR1 and CDR2 are MNHEY and SVGEGT. The CDR3 sequence is CASSDPDKEEAFF. The CDR3 bases are TGTGCCAGCAGTGACCCCGACAAGGAGGAAGCTTTCTTT.

This clonotype was seen a few times. CDR3 sequence (DNA): TGTGCCAGCAGCAAATGGGACAGGAGCTACGAGCAGTACGTC. As protein: CASSKWDRSYEQYV. This rearrangement joins TRBV21-1 to TRBJ2-7; the DNA was not compared with TRBD1, the D call given in the table. TRBV21-1 is termed a pseudogene. The CDR3 is 14 residues long.

This clonotype was seen a handful of times. The chain joins TRBV20-1 to TRBJ1-1; maybe TRBD1 (6 bases). The germline gives CDR1 DFQATT, CDR2 SNEGSKA (reference sequence). The CDR3 loop spans 13 amino acids. The germline V and J ends were trimmed by 3 bases and 1 base, with 9 bases remaining between them. CDR3 coding DNA: TGCAGTGCTAGGTCAGGGGCGAACACTGAAGCTTTCTTT. Translating gives CSARSGANTEAFF.

This clonotype is labeled large. The genes are TRBV5-4 and TRBJ2-1; tentatively, D is TRBD2 (6 bases). This CDR3 has 15 residues. CDR1 and CDR2 from the germline V gene are SGHNT and YYREEE (reference sequence). Trimming pared 0 bases from V and 4 bases from J, leaving 11 bases between. CDR3 nucleotides: TGTGCCAGCAGCTTGGATGGGACTTCGTACAATGAGCAGTTCTTC. Translating it yields CASSLDGTSYNEQFF.

This clonotype was seen a few times. The chain couples TRBV2 to TRBJ1-1; D is undetermined. The V gene lost 7 bases and the J gene lost 2 bases, with 11 bases spanning the gap. The length of the CDR3 is 13 residues. Germline V gene lookup returns CDR1 SNHLY and CDR2 FYNNEI. Written as DNA, the CDR3 is TGTGCCAGCACAAGGGAAAAAAACACTGAAGCTTTCTTT. It translates to CASTREKNTEAFF.

The table lists this clonotype with many counts. This chain uses TRBV18 with TRBJ1-2, with D perhaps TRBD1 (6 bases). The CDR3 covers 13 residues. V was pared by 3 bases and J by 5 bases, with 10 bases between. Per the germline V gene, CDR1 is KGHSH and CDR2 is LQKENI. CDR3 sequence: CASSPGQVYGYTF. The CDR3 bases are TGTGCCAGCTCACCGGGACAAGTTTATGGCTACACCTTC. Complete variable domain (other parts from reference TRBV18 and TRBJ1-2): NAGVMQNPRHLVRRRGQEARLRCSPMKGHSHVYWYRQLPEEGLKFMVYLQKENIIDESGMPKERFSAEFPKEGPSILRIQQVVRGDSAAYFCASSPGQVYGYTFGSGTRLTVV.

This clonotype was detected a few times. The rearrangement uses TRBV7-6 and TRBJ2-5; TRBD2 is a possible D gene (6 bases). V was trimmed by 0 bases and J by 2 bases, leaving 10 bases between them. Germline V CDR1 and CDR2: SGHVS, FNYEAQ. This CDR3 contains 15 residues. As DNA, the CDR3 is TGTGCCAGCAGCTTAGCGGCGGGGAAACAAGAGACCCAGTACTTC. This translates into CASSLAAGKQETQYF. Combining the CDR3 with reference TRBV7-6 and TRBJ2-5 gives the whole variable domain GAGVSQSPRYKVTKRGQDVALRCDPISGHVSLYWYRQALGQGPEFLTYFNYEAQQDKSGLPNDRFSAERPEGSISTLTIQRTEQRDSAMYRCASSLAAGKQETQYFGPGTRLLVL.

This clonotype was seen repeatedly, ten times or more. The V call is TRBV7-3, the J call TRBJ2-2, with D possibly being TRBD1 (6 bases). The germline V gene encodes CDR1 SGHTA and CDR2 FQGTGA. The length of the CDR3 is 14 residues. V was trimmed by 6 bases and J by 2 bases, leaving 10 bases between them. CDR3 amino acids: CASSGDTNTGELFF. The CDR3 DNA reads TGTGCCAGCAGTGGGGACACCAACACCGGGGAGCTGTTTTTT.

The V and J genes are TRBV6-6 and TRBJ1-1; D is perhaps TRBD1 (5 bases). Trimming removed 0 bases from V and 2 bases from J, with 7 bases in between. CDR3 size: 14 residues. In germline, CDR1 is MNHNY, CDR2 SVGAGI (reference sequence). CDR3 protein: CASSYSRGNTEAFF. CDR3 nucleotide sequence: TGTGCCAGCAGTTACTCTAGGGGCAACACTGAAGCTTTCTTT.

The genes are TRBV20-1 and TRBJ2-3; D unclear. The CDR3 spans 11 residues. In germline, CDR1 is DFQATT, CDR2 SNEGSKA (reference sequence). The V end lost 6 bases, the J end lost 4 bases, and 8 bases lay between the germline ends. Here the CDR3 reads CSAPTADTQYF. Written as DNA, the CDR3 is TGCAGTGCCCCCACGGCAGATACGCAGTATTTT.

The gene calls are TRBV5-1 and TRBJ1-2; D is possibly TRBD1 (6 bases). Germline V gene sequence: CDR1 SGHRS, CDR2 YFSETQ. The length of the CDR3 is 14 residues. The ends were cut back, 1 base at V and 7 bases at J, with 14 bases in the middle. The CDR3 loop is CASSLSFTGSGYTF. CDR3 nucleotide sequence: TGCGCCAGCAGCTTGAGCTTTACAGGGTCTGGCTACACCTTC.

There are a few counts of this clonotype. The V gene is TRBV7-2, the J gene TRBJ1-6, with a possible D match to TRBD1 (5 bases). V dropped 4 bases and J dropped 8 bases, with 12 bases sitting between them. The length of the CDR3 is 14 residues. Germline V gene lookup returns CDR1 SGHTA and CDR2 FQGNSA. CDR3 in DNA: TGTGCCAGCAGCTGGCAGGGCGCGTATTCACCCCTCCACTTT. This translates into CASSWQGAYSPLHF. Based on the CDR3 plus reference TRBV7-2 and TRBJ1-6, the full variable domain is GAGVSQSPSNKVTEKGKDVELRCDPISGHTALYWYRQSLGQGLEFLIYFQGNSAPDKSGLPSDRFSAERTGGSVSTLTIQRTQQEDSAVYLCASSWQGAYSPLHFGNGTRLTVT.

A few counts support this clonotype. The chain joins TRBV27 to TRBJ2-5, with 9 nucleotides matching TRBD1. CDR1 is MNHEY, CDR2 SMNVEV, per germline (reference sequence). V shed 3 bases and J 5 bases; nucleotides not matched to a gene: 7. CDR3 size: 15 residues. The CDR3 DNA follows: TGTGCCAGCAGTTTTTGGACAGGGGAATCGGAGACCCAGTACTTC. Translated: CASSFWTGESETQYF.

This rearrangement joins TRBV7-2 to TRBJ1-2, with 8 bases lining up with TRBD1. The CDR3 runs to 15 residues. CDR1 SGHTA and CDR2 FQGNSA come from the germline V gene. V trimming: 1 base; J trimming: 4 bases; junction bases outside the gene matches: 5. The CDR3 loop reads CASSLVRTGIYGYTF. For the CDR3, the DNA is TGTGCCAGCAGCTTAGTTCGGACAGGGATCTATGGCTACACCTTC.